This T cell receptor beta chain was identified during a study of T cell responses to AZD1222 COVID-19 vaccine. For the study at large: Pooling of second doses given at about 4 or about 12 weeks was done.

Study-level results: Baseline seropositives among AZD1222 recipients totaled only five or six. The sample set comprised mostly white British donors with more females, and clonal diversity was possibly underestimated. Spike-specific TCR breadth and depth grew following two AZD1222 doses.

Details on this clone: Its target is unknown.

V lost 6 bases and J 2 bases, leaving 17 bases between the germline ends. Germline V gene data show CDR1 as LGHDT and CDR2 as YNNKEL (reference sequence). The CDR3 is made up of 16 amino acids. The data were produced by immunoSEQ multiplex PCR, yet TCRdb's version contains in-frame clones alone and is incomplete. The sample has roughly 120,000 clones; roughly 86% are singletons. This chain uses TRBV3-1 (or the pseudogene TRBV3-2) with TRBJ2-1, with D perhaps being TRBD1 or TRBD2 (5 bases each). The specimen was peripheral blood, collected on day 0 of AZD1222 vaccination. This TCR derives from an adult in good health. This CDR3 is CASRASGGTPYNEQFF. Here the CDR3 DNA reads TGTGCCAGCAGGGCTTCTGGGGGTACCCCCTACAATGAGCAGTTCTTC.